Given below is one TCR beta chain in context. Its specificity is unknown. From germline, CDR1 is SEHNR and CDR2 FQNEAQ (reference sequence). The V and J ends lost 5 bases and 3 bases, in that order; junction bases with no gene match: 3. CDR3 length equals 13 residues. This entry is derived from a study of cytomegalovirus exposure and HLA in healthy donors. General study findings and limits: The classifier reportedly diagnosed cytomegalovirus status with high specificity and sensitivity. As was reported, the HLA-A and HLA-B alleles of most subjects were accurately predicted from TCR beta sequences.

Use of 60 Vbeta and 13 Jbeta primers characterized the PCR. The protocol was immunoSEQ multiplex PCR, while the TCRdb copy is restricted to in-frame clones and leaves out a portion. This listing includes roughly 35,000 clones. The rearrangement joins TRBV7-9 to TRBJ1-1, with 7 bases identical to TRBD1. Sequencing was performed on PBMCs. The TCR originated in a woman aged 40-49 years in good health and CMV-seropositive. The CDR3, as DNA: TGTGCCAGCAGCCCTGGGACAGACACTGAAGCTTTCTTT. This codes for CASSPGTDTEAFF.